Presented here are 8 T cell receptor beta chains from one specimen sequenced in a study of blood T cell repertoires in COVID-19. Only in-frame clones appear in the TCRdb table, and some are missing; sequencing was by immunoSEQ multiplex PCR. The sample lists about 200,000 clones, roughly 91% seen once, with 3.5% to 4.5% in the top ten. The sample taken for sequencing was PBMCs or T cells enriched from blood (not recorded which). These receptors were obtained from a woman younger than 45 with acute COVID-19.

This chain connects TRBV9 to TRBJ2-3; maybe TRBD2 (6 bases). V was pared by 0 bases and J by 3 bases, with 14 bases between. The CDR3 is made up of 16 amino acids. Looked up from germline, CDR1 is SGDLS and CDR2 is YYNGEE. This chain's CDR3 is CASSVAPGRSTDTQYF. Here the CDR3 DNA reads TGTGCCAGCAGCGTAGCTCCAGGGAGGAGTACAGATACGCAGTATTTT.

The table lists this clone with a count of one. The chain employs TRBV6-5 and TRBJ2-7; a weak D match, TRBD2 (6 bases). CDR1 and CDR2 from the germline V gene are MNHEY and SVGAGI. V lost 5 bases, J lost 7 bases, and 15 bases lay in between. CDR3 size: 13 residues. The CDR3: CASSPTEGREQYF. The CDR3 DNA reads as TGTGCCAGCAGTCCAACCGAAGGGAGGGAGCAGTACTTC.

This sequence joins TRBV29-1 and TRBJ1-1; maybe TRBD1 (6 bases). Germline V CDR1 and CDR2: SQVTM, ANQGSEA. V lost 1 base, J lost 5 bases, and 14 bases lay in between. The CDR3 is made up of 14 amino acids. The CDR3 protein is CSVEVSGGWTEAFF. CDR3 coding DNA: TGCAGCGTTGAAGTTTCGGGGGGCTGGACTGAAGCTTTCTTT.

The gene calls are TRBV5-1 and TRBJ1-3, with D unclear. The germline V and J ends were trimmed by 4 bases and 2 bases, with 13 bases remaining between them. This CDR3 contains 15 residues. CDR1 is SGHRS, CDR2 YFSETQ, per germline. The CDR3 bases are TGCGCCAGCAGCATGCAGGCGTTTACTGGAAACACCATATATTTT. This translates into CASSMQAFTGNTIYF.

The chain uses TRBV7-9 and TRBJ1-2; D remains ambiguous. CDR1 SEHNR and CDR2 FQNEAQ come from the germline V gene (reference sequence). The germline V and J ends were trimmed by 5 bases and 3 bases, with 31 bases remaining between them. The CDR3 runs 20 residues. CDR3 nucleotides: TGTGCCAGCAGCACCCGCCGTTCCCTGGGTCCGGGCGCGGAGGACTATGGCTACACCTTC. Protein sequence: CASSTRRSLGPGAEDYGYTF.

The rearrangement joins TRBV3-1 (or the pseudogene TRBV3-2) to TRBJ2-7, with TRBD2 matching over 7 bases. The J segment lost 1 base and the V segment lost 5 bases, leaving 2 bases of the junction unmatched. This CDR3 spans 13 amino acids. Germline CDR1 is LGHDT and CDR2 is YNNKEL (reference sequence). For the CDR3, the DNA is TGTGCCAGCAGCGCGGGAGAATCCTACGAGCAGTACTTC. This encodes CASSAGESYEQYF.

The V and J genes are TRBV7-2 and TRBJ1-3; 7 nucleotides agree with TRBD1. Germline loops: CDR1 SGHTA, CDR2 FQGNSA. V was clipped by 3 bases and J by 2 bases; unmatched bases: 4. The CDR3 is 15 residues long. The CDR3 DNA sequence: TGTGCCAGCAGCTTGACCGACAGGGCTGGAAACACCATATATTTT. This gives the protein CASSLTDRAGNTIYF.

This chain connects TRBV11-2 to TRBJ2-1; 11 bases map to TRBD2. This CDR3 comprises 16 residues. V trimming: 3 bases; J trimming: 4 bases; junction bases outside the gene matches: 5. From germline, CDR1 is SGHAT and CDR2 FQNNGV. The CDR3 DNA reads TGTGCCAGCAGCTTGGTAGCGGGGGGGCTTTACAATGAGCAGTTCTTC. As protein: CASSLVAGGLYNEQFF.